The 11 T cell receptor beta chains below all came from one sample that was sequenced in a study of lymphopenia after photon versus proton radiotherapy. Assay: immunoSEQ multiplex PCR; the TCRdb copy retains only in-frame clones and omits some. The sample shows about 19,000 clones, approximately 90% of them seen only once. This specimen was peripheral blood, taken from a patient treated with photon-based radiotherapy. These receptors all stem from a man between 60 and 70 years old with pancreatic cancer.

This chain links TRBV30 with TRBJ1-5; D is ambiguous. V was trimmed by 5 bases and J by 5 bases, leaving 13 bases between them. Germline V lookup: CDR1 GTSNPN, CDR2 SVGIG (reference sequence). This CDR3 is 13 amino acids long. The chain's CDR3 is CAWDTRGDQPQHF. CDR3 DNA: TGTGCCTGGGACACCCGAGGCGATCAGCCCCAGCATTTT.

In DNA form, the CDR3 reads TGTGCCAGCAGCGTAGCTAGCCTAGCGGGGGCCGGGGAGCTGTTTTTT. It is translated as CASSVASLAGAGELFF. The chain joins TRBV9 to TRBJ2-2, with 10 bases fitting TRBD2. Per germline, CDR1 SGDLS and CDR2 YYNGEE. There are 16 residues in the CDR3. Trimming at V came to 0 bases and at J to 6 bases, leaving 5 bases not matched to a gene.

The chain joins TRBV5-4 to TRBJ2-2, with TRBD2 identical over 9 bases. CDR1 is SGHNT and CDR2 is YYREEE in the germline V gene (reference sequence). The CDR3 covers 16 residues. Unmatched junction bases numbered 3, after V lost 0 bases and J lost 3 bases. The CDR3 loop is CASSLALAGYTGELFF. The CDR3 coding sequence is TGTGCCAGCAGCTTGGCCCTAGCGGGGTACACCGGGGAGCTGTTTTTT.

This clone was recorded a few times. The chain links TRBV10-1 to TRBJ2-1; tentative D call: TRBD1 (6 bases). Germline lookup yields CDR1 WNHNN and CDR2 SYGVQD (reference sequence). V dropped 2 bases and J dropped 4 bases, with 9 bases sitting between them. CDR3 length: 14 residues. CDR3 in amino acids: CASSEGGPYNEQFF. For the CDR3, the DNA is TGCGCCAGCAGTGAGGGGGGCCCATACAATGAGCAGTTCTTC.

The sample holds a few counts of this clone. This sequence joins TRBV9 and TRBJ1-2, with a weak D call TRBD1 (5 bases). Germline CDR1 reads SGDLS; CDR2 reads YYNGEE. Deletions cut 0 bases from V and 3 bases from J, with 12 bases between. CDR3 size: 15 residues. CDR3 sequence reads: CASSVGWQGYYGYTF. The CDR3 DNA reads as TGTGCCAGCAGCGTAGGGTGGCAGGGTTACTATGGCTACACCTTC.

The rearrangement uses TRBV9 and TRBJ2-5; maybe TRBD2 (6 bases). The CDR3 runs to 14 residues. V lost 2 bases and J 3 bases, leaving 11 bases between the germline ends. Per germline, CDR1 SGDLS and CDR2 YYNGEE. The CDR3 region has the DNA TGTGCCAGCAGCGTTCGGGACTTAGAAGAGACCCAGTACTTC. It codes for CASSVRDLEETQYF. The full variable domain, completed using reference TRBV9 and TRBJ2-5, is DSGVTQTPKHLITATGQRVTLRCSPRSGDLSVYWYQQSLDQGLQFLIQYYNGEERAKGNILERFSAQQFPDLHSELNLSSLELGDSALYFCASSVRDLEETQYFGPGTRLLVL.

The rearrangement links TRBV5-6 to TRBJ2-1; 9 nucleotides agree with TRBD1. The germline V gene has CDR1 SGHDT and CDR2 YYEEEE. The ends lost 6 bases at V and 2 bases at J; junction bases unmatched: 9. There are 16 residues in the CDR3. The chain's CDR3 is CASKPTGTGTYNEQFF. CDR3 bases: TGTGCCAGCAAACCCACCGGGACAGGGACCTACAATGAGCAGTTCTTC.

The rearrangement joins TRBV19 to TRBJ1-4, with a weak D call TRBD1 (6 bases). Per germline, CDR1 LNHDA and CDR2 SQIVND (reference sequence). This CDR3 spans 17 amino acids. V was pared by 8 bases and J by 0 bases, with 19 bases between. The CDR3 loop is CASSHRGALPTNEKLFF. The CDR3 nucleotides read TGTGCCAGTTCCCATAGGGGGGCCCTCCCAACTAATGAAAAACTGTTTTTT. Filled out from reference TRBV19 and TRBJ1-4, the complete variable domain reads DGGITQSPKYLFRKEGQNVTLSCEQNLNHDAMYWYRQDPGQGLRLIYYSQIVNDFQKGDIAEGYSVSREKKESFPLTVTSAQKNPTAFYLCASSHRGALPTNEKLFFGSGTQLSVL.

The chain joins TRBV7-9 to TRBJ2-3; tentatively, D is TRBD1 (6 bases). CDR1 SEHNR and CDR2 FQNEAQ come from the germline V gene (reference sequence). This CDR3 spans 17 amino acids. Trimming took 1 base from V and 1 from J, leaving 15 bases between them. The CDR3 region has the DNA TGTGCCAGCAGCTTAGGGGGAACAGGGAAACGCACAGATACGCAGTATTTT. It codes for CASSLGGTGKRTDTQYF. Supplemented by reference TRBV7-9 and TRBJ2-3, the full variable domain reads DTGVSQNPRHKITKRGQNVTFRCDPISEHNRLYWYRQTLGQGPEFLTYFQNEAQLEKSRLLSDRFSAERPKGSFSTLEIQRTEQGDSAMYLCASSLGGTGKRTDTQYFGPGTRLTVL.

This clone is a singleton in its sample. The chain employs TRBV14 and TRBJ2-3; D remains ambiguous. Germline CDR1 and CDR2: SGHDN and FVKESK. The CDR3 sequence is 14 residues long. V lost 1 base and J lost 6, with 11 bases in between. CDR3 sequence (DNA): TGTGCCAGCAGCCAAGTTTATCGGGTGGATACGCAGTATTTT. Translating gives CASSQVYRVDTQYF. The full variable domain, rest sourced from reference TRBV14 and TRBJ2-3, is EAGVTQFPSHSVIEKGQTVTLRCDPISGHDNLYWYRRVMGKEIKFLLHFVKESKQDESGMPNNRFLAERTGGTYSTLKVQPAELEDSGVYFCASSQVYRVDTQYFGPGTRLTVL.

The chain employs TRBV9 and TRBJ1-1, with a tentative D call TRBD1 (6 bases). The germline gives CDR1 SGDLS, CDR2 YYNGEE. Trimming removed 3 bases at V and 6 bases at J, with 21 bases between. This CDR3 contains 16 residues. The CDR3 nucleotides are TGTGCCAGCAGCGCCTCGGTCCGGGGGGGCCGGGCTGAAGCTTTCTTT. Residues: CASSASVRGGRAEAFF.